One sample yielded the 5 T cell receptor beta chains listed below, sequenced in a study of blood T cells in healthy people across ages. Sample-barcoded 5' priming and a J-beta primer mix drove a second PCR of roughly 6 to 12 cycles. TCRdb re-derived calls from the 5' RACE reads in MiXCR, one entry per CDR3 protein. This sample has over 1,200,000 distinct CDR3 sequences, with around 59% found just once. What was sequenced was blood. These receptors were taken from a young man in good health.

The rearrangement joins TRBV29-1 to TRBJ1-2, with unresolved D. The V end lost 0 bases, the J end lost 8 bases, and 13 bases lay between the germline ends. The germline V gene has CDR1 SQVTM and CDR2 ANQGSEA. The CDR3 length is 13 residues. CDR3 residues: CSVEDRRGSGYTF. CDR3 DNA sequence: TGCAGCGTTGAAGATAGGAGAGGGAGCGGCTACACCTTC. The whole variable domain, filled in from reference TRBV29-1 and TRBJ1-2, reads SAVISQKPSRDICQRGTSLTIQCQVDSQVTMMFWYRQQPGQSLTLIATANQGSEATYESGFVIDKFPISRPNLTFSTLTVSNMSPEDSSIYLCSVEDRRGSGYTFGSGTRLTVV.

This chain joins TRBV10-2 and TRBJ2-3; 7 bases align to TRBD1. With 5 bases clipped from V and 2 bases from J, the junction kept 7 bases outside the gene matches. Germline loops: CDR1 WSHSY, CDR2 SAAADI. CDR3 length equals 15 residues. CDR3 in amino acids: CASSYPGTVTDTQYF. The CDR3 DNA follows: TGCGCCAGCAGTTACCCCGGGACAGTCACAGATACGCAGTATTTT.

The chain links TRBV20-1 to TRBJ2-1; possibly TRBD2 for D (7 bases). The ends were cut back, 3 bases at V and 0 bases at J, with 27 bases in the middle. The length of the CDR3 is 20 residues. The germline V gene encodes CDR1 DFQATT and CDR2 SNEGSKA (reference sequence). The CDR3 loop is CSASGGGLRDPSSSYNEQFF. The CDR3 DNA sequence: TGCAGTGCTAGTGGGGGGGGGCTCCGGGACCCCTCAAGCTCCTACAATGAGCAGTTCTTC.

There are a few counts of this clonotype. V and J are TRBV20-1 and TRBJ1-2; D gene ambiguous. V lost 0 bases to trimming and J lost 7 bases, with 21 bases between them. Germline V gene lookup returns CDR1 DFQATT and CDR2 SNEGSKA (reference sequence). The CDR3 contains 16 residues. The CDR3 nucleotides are TGCAGTGCTAGAGATCGACGGATGAACTGGCGTAGTGGCTACACCTTC. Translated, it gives CSARDRRMNWRSGYTF.

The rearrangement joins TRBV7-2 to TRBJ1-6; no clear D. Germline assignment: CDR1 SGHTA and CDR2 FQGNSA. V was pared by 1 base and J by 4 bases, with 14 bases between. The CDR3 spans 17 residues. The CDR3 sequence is CASSLGSAVTYNSPLHF. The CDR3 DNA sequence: TGTGCCAGCAGCTTAGGTAGTGCAGTCACATATAATTCACCCCTCCACTTT.